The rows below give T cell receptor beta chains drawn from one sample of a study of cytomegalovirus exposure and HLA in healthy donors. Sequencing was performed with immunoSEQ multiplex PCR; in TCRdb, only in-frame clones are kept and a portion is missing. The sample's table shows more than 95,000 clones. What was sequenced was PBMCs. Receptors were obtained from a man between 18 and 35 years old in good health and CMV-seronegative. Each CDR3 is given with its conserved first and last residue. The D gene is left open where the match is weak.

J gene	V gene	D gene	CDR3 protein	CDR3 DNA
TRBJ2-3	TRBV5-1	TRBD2	CASSLGLAGGRSSDTQYF	TGCGCCAGCAGCTTGGGACTAGCGGGGGGGCGTTCATCAGATACGCAGTATTTT
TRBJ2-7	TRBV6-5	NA	CASRASRERTYEQYF	TGTGCCAGCAGGGCTTCCCGGGAAAGAACCTACGAGCAGTACTTC
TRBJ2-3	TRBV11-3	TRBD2	CASSPEGLADTQYF	TGTGCCAGCAGCCCCGAAGGACTAGCGGATACGCAGTATTTT
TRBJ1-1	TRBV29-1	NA	CSVLSGLTEAFF	TGCAGCGTTCTAAGTGGGCTGACTGAAGCTTTCTTT
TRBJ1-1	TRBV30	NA	CAWSVRVNTEAFF	TGTGCCTGGAGTGTACGAGTGAACACTGAAGCTTTCTTT
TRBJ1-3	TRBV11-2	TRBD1	CASSRYGTGGSGNTIYF	TGTGCCAGCAGCCGTTATGGGACAGGGGGCTCTGGAAACACCATATATTTT
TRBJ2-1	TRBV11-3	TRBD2	CASSLGSGGRREQFF	TGTGCCAGCAGCTTAGGTAGCGGGGGGCGTCGTGAGCAGTTCTTC
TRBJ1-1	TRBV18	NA	CASSTERGTEAFF	TGTGCCAGCTCAACTGAGCGGGGGACTGAAGCTTTCTTT
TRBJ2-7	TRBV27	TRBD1	CASSLGRGLRGDEQYF	TGTGCCAGCAGTTTGGGCAGGGGGCTCCGGGGTGACGAGCAGTACTTC
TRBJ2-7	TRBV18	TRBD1	CASSTGQGYEQYF	TGTGCCAGCTCAACCGGACAGGGCTACGAGCAGTACTTC
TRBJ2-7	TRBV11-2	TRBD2	CASSPGLAEGGEQYF	TGTGCCAGCAGCCCAGGACTAGCGGAGGGGGGCGAGCAGTACTTC
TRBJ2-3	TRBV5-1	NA	CASSLIRTDTQYF	TGCGCCAGCAGCCTTATCCGCACAGATACGCAGTATTTT
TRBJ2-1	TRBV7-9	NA	CASSHAGLARYNEQFF	TGTGCCAGCAGCCACGCCGGGCTAGCGAGATACAATGAGCAGTTCTTC
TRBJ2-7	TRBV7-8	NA	CASSLLARGEQYF	TGTGCCAGCAGCTTACTGGCGAGAGGCGAGCAGTACTTC
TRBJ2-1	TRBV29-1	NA	CSVVSDEQFF	TGCAGCGTTGTCTCAGATGAGCAGTTCTTC
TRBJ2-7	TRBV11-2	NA	CASTLGRSSYEQYF	TGTGCCAGCACTTTAGGTAGGAGCTCCTACGAGCAGTACTTC
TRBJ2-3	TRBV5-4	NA	CASSPSGNRQTRDTQYF	TGTGCCAGCAGCCCCTCTGGTAACAGGCAAACACGGGATACGCAGTATTTT
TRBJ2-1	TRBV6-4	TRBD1	CASSETTGVSGEQFF	TGTGCCAGCAGTGAAACGACAGGGGTTTCGGGTGAGCAGTTCTTC
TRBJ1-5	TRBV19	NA	CASSWGGYNQPQHF	TGTGCCAGTAGTTGGGGAGGGTATAATCAGCCCCAGCATTTT
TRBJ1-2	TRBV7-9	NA	CASSPTSPGFSYGYTF	TGTGCCAGCAGTCCAACGTCCCCGGGGTTTAGCTATGGCTACACCTTC
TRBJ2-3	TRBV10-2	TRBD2	CASSETTSGRRGTDTQYF	TGCGCCAGCAGTGAAACGACTAGCGGGAGACGTGGCACAGATACGCAGTATTTT
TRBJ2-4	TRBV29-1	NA	CSVEGTMSIQYF	TGCAGCGTTGAAGGGACAATGAGCATTCAGTACTTC
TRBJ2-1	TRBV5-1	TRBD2	CASSLLPSGGPNEQFF	TGCGCCAGCAGCTTGTTACCCAGCGGGGGACCCAATGAGCAGTTCTTC
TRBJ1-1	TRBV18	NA	CASSPLANTEAFF	TGTGCCAGCTCACCACTGGCGAACACTGAAGCTTTCTTT
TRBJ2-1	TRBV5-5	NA	CASSLQGHNEQFF	TGTGCCAGCAGCTTGCAGGGGCACAATGAGCAGTTCTTC
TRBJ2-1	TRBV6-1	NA	CASSEGGAGPLRYNEQFF	TGTGCCAGCAGTGAAGGGGGAGCCGGACCCCTCAGGTACAATGAGCAGTTCTTC
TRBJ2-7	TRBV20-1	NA	CSASNREGQYF	TGCAGTGCTAGTAACAGGGAAGGGCAGTACTTC
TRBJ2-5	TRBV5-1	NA	CASRTGSQETQYF	TGCGCCAGCCGAACCGGGTCCCAAGAGACCCAGTACTTC
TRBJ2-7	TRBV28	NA	CASSFRDEQYF	TGTGCCAGCAGTTTCCGGGACGAGCAGTACTTC
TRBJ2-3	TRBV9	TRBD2	CASSILAGTDTQYF	TGTGCCAGCAGCATACTAGCGGGCACAGATACGCAGTATTTT
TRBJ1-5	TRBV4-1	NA	CASSQVRRVGQPQHF	TGCGCCAGCAGCCAAGTCCGCAGGGTTGGTCAGCCCCAGCATTTT
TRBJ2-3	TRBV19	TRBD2	CASSMGTSGLTDTQYF	TGTGCCAGTAGTATGGGGACTAGCGGGTTGACAGATACGCAGTATTTT
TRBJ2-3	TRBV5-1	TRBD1	CASSLVTGGDTQYF	TGCGCCAGCAGCTTGGTGACAGGGGGAGATACGCAGTATTTT
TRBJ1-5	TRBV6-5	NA	CASSSVPELQPQHF	TGTGCCAGCAGTTCGGTCCCTGAATTACAGCCCCAGCATTTT
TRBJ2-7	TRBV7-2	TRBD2	CASSLPLAGVYEQYF	TGTGCCAGCAGCTTACCTTTAGCGGGAGTTTACGAGCAGTACTTC
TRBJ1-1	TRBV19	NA	CASTFRQINTEAFF	TGTGCCAGTACCTTTAGACAGATTAACACTGAAGCTTTCTTT
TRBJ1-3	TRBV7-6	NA	CASSLPPRSSGNTIYF	TGTGCCAGCAGCCTTCCCCCGAGGAGCTCTGGAAACACCATATATTTT
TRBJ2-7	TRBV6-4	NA	CASTSYEQYF	TGTGCCAGCACATCCTACGAGCAGTACTTC
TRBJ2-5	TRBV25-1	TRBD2	CASSEWEGKTQYF	TGTGCCAGCAGCGAATGGGAGGGAAAGACCCAGTACTTC
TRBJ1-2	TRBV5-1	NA	CASSLGQGGAGYTF	TGCGCCAGCAGCTTGGGGCAGGGAGGTGCTGGCTACACCTTC
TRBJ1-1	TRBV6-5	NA	CASSDLRNTEAFF	TGTGCCAGCAGTGACTTGAGGAACACTGAAGCTTTCTTT
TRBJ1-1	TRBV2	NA	CASSVGIATEAFF	TGTGCCAGCAGTGTTGGCATAGCCACTGAAGCTTTCTTT